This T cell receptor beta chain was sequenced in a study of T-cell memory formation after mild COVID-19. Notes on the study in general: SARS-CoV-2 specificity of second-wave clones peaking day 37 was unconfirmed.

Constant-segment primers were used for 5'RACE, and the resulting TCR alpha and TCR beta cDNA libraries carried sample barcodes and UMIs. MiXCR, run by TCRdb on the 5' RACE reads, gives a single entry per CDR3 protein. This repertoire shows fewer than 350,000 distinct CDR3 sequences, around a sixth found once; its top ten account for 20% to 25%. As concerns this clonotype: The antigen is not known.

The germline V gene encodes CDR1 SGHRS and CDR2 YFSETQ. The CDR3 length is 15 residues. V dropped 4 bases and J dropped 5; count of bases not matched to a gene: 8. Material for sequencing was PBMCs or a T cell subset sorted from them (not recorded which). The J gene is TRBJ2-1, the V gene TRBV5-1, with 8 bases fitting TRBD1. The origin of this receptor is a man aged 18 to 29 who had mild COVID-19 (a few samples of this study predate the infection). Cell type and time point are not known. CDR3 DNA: TGCGCCAGCAGCCGGAGGGGACAGGCGAACAATGAGCAGTTCTTC. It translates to CASSRRGQANNEQFF.